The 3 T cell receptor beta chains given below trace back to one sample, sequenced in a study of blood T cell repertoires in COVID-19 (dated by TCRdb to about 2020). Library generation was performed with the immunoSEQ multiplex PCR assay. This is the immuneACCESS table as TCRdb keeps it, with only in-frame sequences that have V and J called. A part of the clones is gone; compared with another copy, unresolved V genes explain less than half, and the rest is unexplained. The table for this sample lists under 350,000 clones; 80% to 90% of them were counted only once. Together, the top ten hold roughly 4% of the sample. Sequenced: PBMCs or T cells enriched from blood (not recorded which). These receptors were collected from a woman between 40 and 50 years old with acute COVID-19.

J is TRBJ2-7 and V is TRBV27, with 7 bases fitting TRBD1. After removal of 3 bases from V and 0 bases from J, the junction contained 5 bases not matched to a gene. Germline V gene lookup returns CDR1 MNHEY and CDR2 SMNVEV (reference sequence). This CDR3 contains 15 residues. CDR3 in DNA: TGTGCCAGCAGTTTTATGGGGGACAGCTCCTACGAGCAGTACTTC. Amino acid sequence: CASSFMGDSSYEQYF.

CDR3 nucleotide sequence: TGTGCCAGCAGCCGGAAACAGAACATGAACACTGAAGCTTTCTTT. This translates into CASSRKQNMNTEAFF. This sequence joins TRBV13 and TRBJ1-1, with D hard to call. Trimming shortened V by 5 bases and J by 0 bases, and 13 bases separated the two germline ends. From germline, CDR1 is PRHDT and CDR2 FYEKMQ (reference sequence). The CDR3 is 15 amino acids.

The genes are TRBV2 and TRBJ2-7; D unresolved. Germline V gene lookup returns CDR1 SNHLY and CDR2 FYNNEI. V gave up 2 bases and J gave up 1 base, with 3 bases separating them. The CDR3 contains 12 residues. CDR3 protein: CASSEISYEQYF. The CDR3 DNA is TGTGCCAGCAGTGAAATATCCTACGAGCAGTACTTC.